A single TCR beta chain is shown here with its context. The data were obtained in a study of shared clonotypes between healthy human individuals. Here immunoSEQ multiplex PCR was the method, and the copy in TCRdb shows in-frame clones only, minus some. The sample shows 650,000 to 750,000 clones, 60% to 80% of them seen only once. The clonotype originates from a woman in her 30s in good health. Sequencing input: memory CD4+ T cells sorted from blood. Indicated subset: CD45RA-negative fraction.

The DNA of the CDR3 is TGCAGTGCTTTCATGCAGTATGGCTACACCTTC. It encodes CSAFMQYGYTF. The chain carries TRBV20-1 and TRBJ1-2; no reliable D call. CDR1 is DFQATT and CDR2 is SNEGSKA in the germline V gene (reference sequence). The V gene lost 5 bases and the J gene lost 5 bases, with 9 bases spanning the gap. This CDR3 has 11 residues.